What follows are 22 T cell receptor beta chains derived from one specimen sequenced in a study of cytomegalovirus exposure and HLA in healthy donors. The PCR was carried out with 60 Vbeta primers and 13 Jbeta primers. Clones were sequenced by immunoSEQ multiplex PCR, and TCRdb holds only the in-frame ones, with some missing. The table lists some 140,000 clones, 79% of them singletons. Sequencing was performed on PBMCs. The receptors were gathered from a female donor in good health and CMV-seronegative.

V usage is TRBV9 and J usage is TRBJ1-1, with 9 bases identical to TRBD1. Germline trimming cut 3 bases from V and 0 bases from J; bases unmatched to any gene: 6. Germline values: CDR1 SGDLS, CDR2 YYNGEE. The CDR3 is 16 amino acids. CDR3 protein: CASSAPQGALNTEAFF. The CDR3, as DNA: TGTGCCAGCAGCGCACCACAGGGGGCTCTGAACACTGAAGCTTTCTTT.

This chain links TRBV23-1 with TRBJ2-3; TRBD2 is a possible D gene (5 bases). TRBV23-1 is marked as an open reading frame, function uncertain. The CDR3 loop spans 10 amino acids. V dropped 11 bases and J dropped 8 bases, with 11 bases sitting between them. In nucleotides, the CDR3 is TGCGCCCAGGAGGTGCGTACGCAGTATTTT. Protein product: CAQEVRTQYF.

This chain joins TRBV7-2 and TRBJ1-4, with D unclear. The CDR3 has 15 amino acids. From germline, CDR1 is SGHTA and CDR2 FQGNSA. V lost 5 bases and J lost 6, with 16 bases in between. The CDR3 DNA reads TGTGCCAGCAGCGCGCAGCACGGGATTTATGAAAAACTGTTTTTT. Amino acid sequence: CASSAQHGIYEKLFF.

The chain's CDR3 is CASSLQGEGTEAFF. The CDR3 DNA sequence: TGTGCCAGTAGTTTACAAGGGGAAGGCACTGAAGCTTTCTTT. This chain links TRBV19 with TRBJ1-1, with TRBD1 as a possible D gene (5 bases). With 5 bases removed from V and 4 bases from J, the gap between germline ends came to 14 bases. CDR3 length: 14 residues. CDR1 LNHDA and CDR2 SQIVND come from the germline V gene (reference sequence). The whole variable domain, filled in from reference TRBV19 and TRBJ1-1, reads DGGITQSPKYLFRKEGQNVTLSCEQNLNHDAMYWYRQDPGQGLRLIYYSQIVNDFQKGDIAEGYSVSREKKESFPLTVTSAQKNPTAFYLCASSLQGEGTEAFFGQGTRLTVV.

The chain links TRBV2 to TRBJ1-6, with a possible D match to TRBD1 (5 bases). Trimming shortened V by 3 bases and J by 8 bases, and 14 bases separated the two germline ends. The length of the CDR3 is 15 residues. Per germline, CDR1 SNHLY and CDR2 FYNNEI. DNA of the CDR3: TGTGCCAGCAGTGACCTGCGAATAGGGGATTCACCCCTCCACTTT. It encodes CASSDLRIGDSPLHF.

The chain employs TRBV9 and TRBJ2-6; TRBD2 agrees at 8 bases. Trimming at V came to 4 bases and at J to 0 bases, leaving 6 bases not matched to a gene. There are 17 residues in the CDR3. Germline values: CDR1 SGDLS, CDR2 YYNGEE. CDR3 DNA: TGTGCCAGCAGCCCGCGGGGGGCCTCCTCTGGGGCCAACGTCCTGACTTTC. Translating it yields CASSPRGASSGANVLTF.

This clone was observed a few times. The CDR3 DNA follows: TGTGCCAGCAGCGTAGGGGCGGAGAGGGCCGGGGAGCTGTTTTTT. This translates into CASSVGAERAGELFF. This sequence joins TRBV9 and TRBJ2-2; D is possibly TRBD2 (5 bases). The CDR3 consists of 15 residues. Trimming removed 0 bases at V and 6 bases at J, with 12 bases between. Germline V gene lookup returns CDR1 SGDLS and CDR2 YYNGEE.

The V call is TRBV6-5, the J call TRBJ1-4, with D tentatively TRBD1 (6 bases). Per the germline V gene, CDR1 is MNHEY and CDR2 is SVGAGI. V was shortened by 6 bases and J by 8 bases, with 16 bases between the two germline ends. This CDR3 comprises 14 residues. The chain's CDR3 is CASRLGGAREKLFF. In nucleotides, the CDR3 is TGTGCCAGCAGGTTGGGGGGGGCGCGAGAAAAACTGTTTTTT.

The chain combines TRBV7-2 with TRBJ1-1; D possibly corresponds to TRBD1 (5 bases). From germline, CDR1 is SGHTA and CDR2 FQGNSA. V was pared by 1 base and J by 7 bases, with 16 bases between. The CDR3 has 15 amino acids. CDR3 in DNA: TGTGCCAGCAGCTTAGGATTGACCCCGGGGGGTGAAGCTTTCTTT. Protein sequence: CASSLGLTPGGEAFF.

The chain combines TRBV7-6 with TRBJ2-7; 8 bases are a match to TRBD1. The trim removed 6 bases at V and 0 bases at J, leaving 7 bases unmatched. CDR1 SGHVS and CDR2 FNYEAQ come from the germline V gene. This CDR3 has 15 residues. The CDR3 DNA follows: TGTGCCAGCAGTCCGACAGGGGAGGACTCCTACGAGCAGTACTTC. Protein product: CASSPTGEDSYEQYF.

The rearrangement links TRBV7-9 to TRBJ2-7; D is possibly TRBD2 (6 bases). V was pared by 5 bases and J by 5 bases, with 16 bases between. Germline CDR1 and CDR2: SEHNR and FQNEAQ (reference sequence). The CDR3 covers 14 residues. Written as DNA, the CDR3 is TGTGCCAGCAGCCCAGAGGGAGGCAGGCACGAGCAGTACTTC. Translating gives CASSPEGGRHEQYF.

This chain connects TRBV29-1 to TRBJ1-2; a weak D match, TRBD1 (5 bases). V dropped 6 bases and J dropped 4 bases, with 12 bases sitting between them. Germline loops: CDR1 SQVTM, CDR2 ANQGSEA. This CDR3 spans 12 amino acids. CDR3 in amino acids: CSVLREGYGYTF. CDR3 bases: TGCAGCGTCCTCAGGGAGGGCTATGGCTACACCTTC. Full variable domain (outside the CDR3, taken from reference TRBV29-1 and TRBJ1-2): SAVISQKPSRDICQRGTSLTIQCQVDSQVTMMFWYRQQPGQSLTLIATANQGSEATYESGFVIDKFPISRPNLTFSTLTVSNMSPEDSSIYLCSVLREGYGYTFGSGTRLTVV.

The chain is built from TRBV5-4 and TRBJ2-2; no definite D call. Germline values: CDR1 SGHNT, CDR2 YYREEE (reference sequence). The CDR3 is made up of 15 amino acids. Trimming stripped 0 bases from V and 4 bases from J, with 10 bases between. CDR3 protein: CASSLASRSTGELFF. The CDR3, as DNA: TGTGCCAGCAGCTTGGCCAGTCGAAGCACCGGGGAGCTGTTTTTT.

This chain uses TRBV19 with TRBJ2-3; 9 bases are a match to TRBD1. V shed 5 bases, J shed 3 bases, and the junction held 9 bases outside the gene matches. The CDR3 sequence is 16 residues long. Germline V gives CDR1 LNHDA, CDR2 SQIVND (reference sequence). The CDR3 spells CASSSRGTGWTDTQYF. The CDR3 DNA reads TGTGCCAGTAGTTCCCGTGGGACAGGGTGGACAGATACGCAGTATTTT.

The chain employs TRBV15 and TRBJ2-1; 7 bases agree with TRBD2. Germline values: CDR1 LNHNV, CDR2 YYDKDF (reference sequence). The CDR3 runs 15 residues. After removal of 9 bases from V and 9 bases from J, the junction contained 17 bases not matched to a gene. The CDR3 reads CATNSRRLASPEQFF. DNA of the CDR3: TGTGCCACTAATTCAAGGAGACTAGCTTCTCCTGAGCAGTTCTTC.

Here the CDR3 DNA reads TGCAGCGTGACGGACAGTCTGGGAGGCTACACCTTC. Translation: CSVTDSLGGYTF. The chain carries TRBV29-1 and TRBJ1-2; TRBD1 is a possible D gene (6 bases). V was trimmed by 6 bases and J by 8 bases, leaving 16 bases between them. Germline V CDR1 and CDR2: SQVTM, ANQGSEA. The CDR3 sequence is 12 residues long.

This clone was picked up one time. The chain combines TRBV30 with TRBJ1-4; D gene unclear. The CDR3 length is 14 residues. V was clipped by 2 bases and J by 3 bases, with 10 bases between them. The germline V gene has CDR1 GTSNPN and CDR2 SVGIG (reference sequence). In DNA form, the CDR3 reads TGTGCCTGGAGTAGTGGGCAAGCTAATGAAAAACTGTTTTTT. Its translation: CAWSSGQANEKLFF.

CDR3 coding DNA: TGTGCCAGCAGCTTAGATCGGGGGGTCGGTGAGCAGTTCTTC. It yields the protein CASSLDRGVGEQFF. The V gene is TRBV11-2, the J gene TRBJ2-1; 7 bases fit TRBD2. Germline V gives CDR1 SGHAT, CDR2 FQNNGV. This CDR3 spans 14 amino acids. Trimming took 0 bases from V and 9 from J; bases not matched to a gene: 5.

This clone was counted between two and nine times. The chain recombines TRBV6-5 with TRBJ1-5, with D uncertain. The germline CDR1 and CDR2 sequences are MNHEY and SVGAGI. This CDR3 region has 13 residues. The ends were cut back, 0 bases at V and 7 bases at J, with 7 bases in the middle. The CDR3 here is CASSYSVVQPQHF. The CDR3 DNA reads TGTGCCAGCAGTTACTCGGTAGTCCAGCCCCAGCATTTT.

As regards this clone: Other DNA sequences of this sample code for an identical CDR3. CDR3 loop: CASSPLAGSYEQYF. The CDR3 coding sequence is TGTGCCAGCTCACCTCTGGCAGGCTCCTACGAGCAGTACTTC. J is TRBJ2-7 and V is TRBV18; D remains unclear. Trimming removed 3 bases at V and 0 bases at J, with 9 bases between. This CDR3 has 14 residues. Germline lookup yields CDR1 KGHSH and CDR2 LQKENI.

The chain has TRBV9 and TRBJ1-4; 9 nucleotides match TRBD1. The junction had 4 bases not matched to a gene; V was cut back by 3 bases and J by 4 bases. The CDR3 sequence is 15 residues long. Per germline, CDR1 SGDLS and CDR2 YYNGEE. CDR3 loop: CASSERQGVNEKLFF. CDR3 nucleotide sequence: TGTGCCAGCAGCGAGCGACAGGGGGTTAATGAAAAACTGTTTTTT.

The V gene is TRBV19, the J gene TRBJ2-7; 9 bases line up with TRBD1. The CDR3 has 14 amino acids. V lost 3 bases and J lost 4; bases outside the gene matches: 4. Germline assignment: CDR1 LNHDA and CDR2 SQIVND (reference sequence). This chain's CDR3 is CASSMMTGGYEQYF. CDR3 sequence (DNA): TGTGCCAGTAGTATGATGACAGGGGGATACGAGCAGTACTTC.